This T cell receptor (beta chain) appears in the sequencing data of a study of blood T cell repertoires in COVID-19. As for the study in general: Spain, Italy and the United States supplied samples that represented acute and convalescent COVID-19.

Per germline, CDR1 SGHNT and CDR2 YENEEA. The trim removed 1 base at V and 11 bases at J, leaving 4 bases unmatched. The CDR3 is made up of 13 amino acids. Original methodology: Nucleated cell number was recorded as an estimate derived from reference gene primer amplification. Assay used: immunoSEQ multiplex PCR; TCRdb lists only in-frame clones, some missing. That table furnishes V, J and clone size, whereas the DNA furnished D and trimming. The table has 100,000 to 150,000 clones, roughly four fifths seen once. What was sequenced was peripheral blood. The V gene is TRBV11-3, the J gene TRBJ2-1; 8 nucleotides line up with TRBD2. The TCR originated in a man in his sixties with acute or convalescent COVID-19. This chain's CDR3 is CASSLGVAGKQFF. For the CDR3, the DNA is TGTGCCAGCAGCTTAGGGGTAGCGGGGAAGCAGTTCTTC.